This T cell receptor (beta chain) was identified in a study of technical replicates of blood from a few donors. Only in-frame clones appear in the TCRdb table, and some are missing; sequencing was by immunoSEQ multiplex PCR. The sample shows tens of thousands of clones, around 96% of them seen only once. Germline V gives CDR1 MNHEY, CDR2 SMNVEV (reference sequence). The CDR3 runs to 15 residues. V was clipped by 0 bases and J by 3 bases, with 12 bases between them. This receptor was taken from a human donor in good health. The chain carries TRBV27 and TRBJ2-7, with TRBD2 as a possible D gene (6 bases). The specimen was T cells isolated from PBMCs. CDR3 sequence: CASSLSSGTFYEQYF. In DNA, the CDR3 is TGTGCCAGCAGTTTATCTAGCGGAACTTTCTACGAGCAGTACTTC.